This T cell receptor beta chain was sequenced during a study of blood T cells in healthy people across ages. The germline gives CDR1 LGHNA, CDR2 YSLEER. The CDR3 is made up of 13 amino acids. The V end lost 3 bases, the J end lost 4 bases, and 9 bases lay between the germline ends. Next came a second PCR, run for about 6 to 12 cycles, which used a sample-barcoded 5' primer along with a J-beta primer mix. CDR3-containing paired-end reads numbered at least 2.5 million in each sample. A single record per CDR3 protein comes from TCRdb applying MiXCR to the 5' RACE reads. Of about 770,000 distinct CDR3 sequences in the sample, 44% are singletons; the top ten hold roughly a fifth. A word on this clonotype: Its specificity is not known.

There were healthy Caucasian individuals from Russia, aged about 6 to 90, serving as donors. Study findings and constraints: CMV status of donors was unknown, possibly confounding expanded clonotype changes.

The sample was blood. The TCR comes from a man aged 55-75 years in good health. The V and J genes are TRBV4-3 and TRBJ1-1; D might be TRBD1 (5 bases). This CDR3 reads CASSQGQGTEAFF. The CDR3 region has the DNA TGCGCCAGCAGCCAGGGGCAGGGCACTGAAGCTTTCTTT.